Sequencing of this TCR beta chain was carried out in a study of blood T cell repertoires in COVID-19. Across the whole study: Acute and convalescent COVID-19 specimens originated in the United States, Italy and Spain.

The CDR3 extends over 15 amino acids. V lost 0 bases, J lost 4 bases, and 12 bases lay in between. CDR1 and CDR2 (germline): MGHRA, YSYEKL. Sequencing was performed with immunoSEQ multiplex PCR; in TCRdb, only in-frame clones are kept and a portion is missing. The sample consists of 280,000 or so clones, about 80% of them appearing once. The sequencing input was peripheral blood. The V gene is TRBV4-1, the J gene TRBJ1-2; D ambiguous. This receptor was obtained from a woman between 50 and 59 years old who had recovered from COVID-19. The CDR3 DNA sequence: TGCGCCAGCAGCCAAGACGTAGGACTCGTCTATGGCTACACCTTC. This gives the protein CASSQDVGLVYGYTF.